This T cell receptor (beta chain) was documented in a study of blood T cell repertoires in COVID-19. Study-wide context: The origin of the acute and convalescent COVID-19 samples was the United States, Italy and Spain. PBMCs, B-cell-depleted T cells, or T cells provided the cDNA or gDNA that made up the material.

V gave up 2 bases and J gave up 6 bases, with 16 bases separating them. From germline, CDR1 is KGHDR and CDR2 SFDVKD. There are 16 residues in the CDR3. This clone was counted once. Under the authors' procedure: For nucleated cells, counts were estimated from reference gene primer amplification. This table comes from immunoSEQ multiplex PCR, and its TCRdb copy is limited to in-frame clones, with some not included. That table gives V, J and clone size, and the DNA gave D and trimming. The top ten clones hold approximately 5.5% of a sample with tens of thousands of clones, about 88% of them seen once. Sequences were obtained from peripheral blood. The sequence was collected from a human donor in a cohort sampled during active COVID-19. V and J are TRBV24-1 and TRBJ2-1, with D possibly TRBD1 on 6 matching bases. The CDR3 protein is CATSDSFAGVRNEQFF. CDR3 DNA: TGTGCCACCAGTGATTCTTTTGCAGGGGTACGCAATGAGCAGTTCTTC.